The 5 T cell receptor beta chains below come from one sample, sequenced in a study of blood T cell repertoires in COVID-19. Using immunoSEQ multiplex PCR, the repertoire was profiled, and TCRdb retains in-frame clones only, with some absent. Among about 220,000 clones listed, 90% were seen once. The specimen was PBMCs or T cells enriched from blood (not recorded which). These receptor sequences come from a man in his thirties or forties who had been exposed to COVID-19.

The chain joins TRBV5-4 to TRBJ2-1; D ambiguous. CDR3 length: 12 amino acids. The V and J ends lost 0 bases and 10 bases respectively, with 8 bases between them. Germline V gene sequence: CDR1 SGHNT, CDR2 YYREEE (reference sequence). CDR3 sequence (DNA): TGTGCCAGCAGCTTGGCCCTGCGGGAGCAGTTCTTC. Translated: CASSLALREQFF.

This chain uses TRBV10-3 with TRBJ1-1; D ambiguous. The V gene's germline CDR1 is ENHRY and CDR2 SYGVKD. Trimming removed 6 bases at V and 4 bases at J, with 21 bases between. This CDR3 spans 16 amino acids. CDR3 in DNA: TGTGCCATCAGAGCTAGCGGTGCAGGTAGTATCACTGAAGCTTTCTTT. Its protein is CAIRASGAGSITEAFF.

The V gene is TRBV2, the J gene TRBJ2-1; D may be TRBD2 (5 bases). The germline gives CDR1 SNHLY, CDR2 FYNNEI. CDR3 length: 13 amino acids. V was trimmed by 8 bases and J by 0 bases, leaving 8 bases between them. The CDR3 DNA sequence: TGTGCCAGCGGGAGCAGCTCCTACAATGAGCAGTTCTTC. This encodes CASGSSSYNEQFF. The full variable domain, its missing parts supplied by reference TRBV2 and TRBJ2-1, is EPEVTQTPSHQVTQMGQEVILRCVPISNHLYFYWYRQILGQKVEFLVSFYNNEISEKSEIFDDQFSVERPDGSNFTLKIRSTKLEDSAMYFCASGSSSYNEQFFGPGTRLTVL.

The CDR3 DNA reads as TGCGCCAGCAGCTTGGTAGTGGGAGTAGGTGAAAAACTGTTTTTT. Its translation: CASSLVVGVGEKLFF. The rearrangement uses TRBV5-1 and TRBJ1-4; D gene ambiguous. This CDR3 is 15 amino acids long. Trimming stripped 0 bases from V and 7 bases from J, with 13 bases between. Germline-derived CDR1 and CDR2 are SGHRS and YFSETQ.

The gene calls are TRBV19 and TRBJ1-3, with D perhaps TRBD1 (5 bases). The germline V gene has CDR1 LNHDA and CDR2 SQIVND (reference sequence). The CDR3 loop spans 16 amino acids. The germline V and J ends were trimmed by 6 bases and 1 base, with 16 bases remaining between them. The CDR3 region is CASSVTGLISGNTIYF. The CDR3 bases are TGTGCCAGTAGCGTCACGGGACTCATATCTGGAAACACCATATATTTT. The full variable domain, in which reference TRBV19 and TRBJ1-3 provide the parts outside the CDR3, is DGGITQSPKYLFRKEGQNVTLSCEQNLNHDAMYWYRQDPGQGLRLIYYSQIVNDFQKGDIAEGYSVSREKKESFPLTVTSAQKNPTAFYLCASSVTGLISGNTIYFGEGSWLTVV.